This T cell receptor (beta chain) emerged from a study of identifying expanded T cells in peripheral blood. Overall study findings and caveats: Over about two and four weeks, about 15 and 19 clones changed, versus 1.2 between replicates.

CDR3 size: 15 residues. Germline CDR1 is SGHTA and CDR2 is FQGTGA. V was shortened by 1 base and J by 4 bases, with 12 bases between the two germline ends. During the collection period, no donor immune events like infections were recorded. Some clones are missing from TCRdb's copy, which holds only in-frame ones; the method was immunoSEQ multiplex PCR. The sample has around 63,000 clones, over 75% seen once. Details on this clone: What it binds is not known.

Sequences were obtained from blood. This clonotype was obtained from a person aged 18 to 69 in good health. The chain uses TRBV7-3 and TRBJ2-3; D remains ambiguous. CDR3: CASSLIGPPADTQYF. The CDR3 bases are TGTGCCAGCAGCTTAATCGGACCCCCGGCAGATACGCAGTATTTT. Looking up the rest from reference TRBV7-3 and TRBJ2-3 gives the full variable domain: GAGVSQTPSNKVTEKGKYVELRCDPISGHTALYWYRQSLGQGPEFLIYFQGTGAADDSGLPNDRFFAVRPEGSVSTLKIQRTERGDSAVYLCASSLIGPPADTQYFGPGTRLTVL.